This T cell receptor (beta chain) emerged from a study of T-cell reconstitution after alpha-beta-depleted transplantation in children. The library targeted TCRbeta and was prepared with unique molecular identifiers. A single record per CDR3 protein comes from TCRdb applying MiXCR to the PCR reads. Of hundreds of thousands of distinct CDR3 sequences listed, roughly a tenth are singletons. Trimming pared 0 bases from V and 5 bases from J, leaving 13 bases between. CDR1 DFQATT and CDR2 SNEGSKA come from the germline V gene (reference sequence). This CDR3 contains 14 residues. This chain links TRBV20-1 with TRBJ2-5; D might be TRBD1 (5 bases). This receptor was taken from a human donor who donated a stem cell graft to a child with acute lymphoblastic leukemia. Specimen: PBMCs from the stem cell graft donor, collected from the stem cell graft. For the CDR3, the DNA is TGCAGTGCTAGAGAGGCTGGCAGGGCGGAGACCCAGTACTTC. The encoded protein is CSAREAGRAETQYF.